This TCR beta chain is from a study of shared clonotypes between healthy human individuals. About the study: Three CD4 naive, three CD4 memory, two CD8 naive and one CD8 memory plate were used per donor. Study-level results: Clonotypes not shared had lower generation probabilities than those common to all four donors. Clonotypes that were shared across four donors made up approximately 5% of naive CD4 clonotypes.

Turning to this clone: Antigen unknown. The junction departs from the called germline gene at one end, perhaps through a read error.

Sorted-subset replicate PCR reactions were performed with 200 ng DNA, corresponding to roughly 30,000 T cell genomes. Sequenced by immunoSEQ multiplex PCR; TCRdb stores in-frame clones only, minus some. The sample shows about 1 million clones, about three quarters of them seen only once. What was sequenced was memory CD4+ T cells sorted from blood. The subset is: CD45RA-negative fraction. This receptor was identified in a man between 18 and 29 years old in good health.

In DNA form, the CDR3 reads TGTGTCAGCAGCCGCTGGACTAGCGGGGAAACGACTAGCACAGATACGCAGTATTTT. Its translation is CVSSRWTSGETTSTDTQYF. The chain carries TRBV7-9 and TRBJ2-3, with 12 positions matching TRBD2. The V gene's germline CDR1 is SEHNR and CDR2 FQNEAQ (reference sequence). CDR3 length: 19 residues.